This is a list of T cell receptor beta chains from one sample in a study of identical twins. MiXCR was run by TCRdb on the 5' RACE reads, yielding one entry per CDR3 protein. The sample has hundreds of thousands of distinct CDR3 sequences, just under 9.5% seen once. These data also formed part of another study, on yellow fever vaccine responses in identical twins.

The sequencing input was CD8+ T cells sorted from blood. These receptors all stem from a woman aged 18-29 years in good health. The CDR3 runs from the conserved cysteine through the conserved F or W. D genes are given only for firm matches. Size is stated for part of the rows, as once, few or many counts, or as a class when the clone is expanded.

TRBV27,TRBD2,many,TRBJ2-5,TGTGCCAGCAGTTTAGGGCTAGCGGGATTGGAGACCCAGTACTTC,CASSLGLAGLETQYF
TRBV7-7,-,once,TRBJ2-7,TGTGCTAGCAGCCCCGGCGACGACTACGAGCAGTACTTC,CASSPGDDYEQYF
TRBV29-1,-,few,TRBJ1-3,TGCAGCGGGATTTTGGCGTCTGACCCTGGAAACACCATATATTTT,CSGILASDPGNTIYF
TRBV29-1,-,few,TRBJ2-2,TGCAGCGTGAGGGGGGTTAACACCGGGGAGCTGTTTTTT,CSVRGVNTGELFF
TRBV5-1,TRBD2,-,TRBJ2-1,TGCGCCAGCAGCCAGGGAGTTAGCGGGGGCCCGCCTAATGAGCAGTTCTTC,CASSQGVSGGPPNEQFF
TRBV27,TRBD1,few,TRBJ2-1,TGTGCCAGCAGCCCCCCCGGGACAGGATACAATGAGCAGTTCTTC,CASSPPGTGYNEQFF
TRBV7-3,-,few,TRBJ2-3,TGTGCCAGCCGGAGCTCTAGCACAGATACGCAGTATTTT,CASRSSSTDTQYF
TRBV5-1,-,few,TRBJ2-2,TGCGCCAGCAGCTTCGAGGGGATGGCCGGGGAGCTGTTTTTT,CASSFEGMAGELFF
TRBV2,TRBD2,-,TRBJ2-1,TGTGCCAACGGTAGGGGACTAGTGAGTAATGAGCAGTTCTTC,CANGRGLVSNEQFF
TRBV7-2,TRBD2,few,TRBJ2-7,TGTGCCAGCAGCTTGACGGCGGGAGGGTCCCACGAGCAGTACTTC,CASSLTAGGSHEQYF
TRBV12-3/TRBV12-4,TRBD2,many,TRBJ2-1,TGTGCCAGCCGGGATATAGCGGGGGCGGATGAGCAGTTCTTC,CASRDIAGADEQFF
TRBV5-1,-,many,TRBJ2-7,TGCGCCAGCAGCGAGACAGGTTACGAGCAGTACTTC,CASSETGYEQYF
TRBV20-1,-,few,TRBJ2-3,TGCAGTGCTAGAGATCTGGCGACCGTATCGCATTACACAGATACGCAGTATTTT,CSARDLATVSHYTDTQYF
TRBV7-9,-,many,TRBJ2-1,TGTGCCAGCTATGGACATCCTAACTACAATGAGCAGTTCTTC,CASYGHPNYNEQFF
TRBV20-1,-,few,TRBJ2-1,TGCAGTGCTAGTTGGGGGGGCTCCTCCTACAATGAGCAGTTCTTC,CSASWGGSSYNEQFF
TRBV5-6,-,few,TRBJ2-3,TGTGCCAGCAGCTGGTCCGGGGCAGATACGCAGTATTTT,CASSWSGADTQYF
TRBV12-5,-,-,TRBJ2-2,TGTGCTAGTGGTTTGGACAAAGTTTCGGGGGCGGGCACCGGGGAGCTGTTTTTT,CASGLDKVSGAGTGELFF
TRBV7-9,TRBD2,few,TRBJ2-1,TGTGCCAGCAGCTTAGGAGCGGGGGGGTACAATGAGCAGTTCTTC,CASSLGAGGYNEQFF
TRBV6-1,-,-,TRBJ2-7,TGTGCCAGCAGTGAAGCAGGACTGCAATCCTACGAGCAGTACTTC,CASSEAGLQSYEQYF
TRBV29-1,-,few,TRBJ2-1,TGCAGTGCGGACGGGAGCTCCTACAATGAGCAGTTCTTC,CSADGSSYNEQFF
TRBV28,-,-,TRBJ2-7,TGTGCCAGCAGTTTGAGGATTTGGGGTTTGAACGAGCAGTACTTC,CASSLRIWGLNEQYF
TRBV27,-,-,TRBJ1-6,TGTGCCAGCAGTATCAATTATAATTCACCCCTCCACTTT,CASSINYNSPLHF
TRBV11-2,-,many,TRBJ2-7,TGTGCCAGCAGCTTAGCTCCGGAGATTAAATTCTACGAGCAGTACTTC,CASSLAPEIKFYEQYF